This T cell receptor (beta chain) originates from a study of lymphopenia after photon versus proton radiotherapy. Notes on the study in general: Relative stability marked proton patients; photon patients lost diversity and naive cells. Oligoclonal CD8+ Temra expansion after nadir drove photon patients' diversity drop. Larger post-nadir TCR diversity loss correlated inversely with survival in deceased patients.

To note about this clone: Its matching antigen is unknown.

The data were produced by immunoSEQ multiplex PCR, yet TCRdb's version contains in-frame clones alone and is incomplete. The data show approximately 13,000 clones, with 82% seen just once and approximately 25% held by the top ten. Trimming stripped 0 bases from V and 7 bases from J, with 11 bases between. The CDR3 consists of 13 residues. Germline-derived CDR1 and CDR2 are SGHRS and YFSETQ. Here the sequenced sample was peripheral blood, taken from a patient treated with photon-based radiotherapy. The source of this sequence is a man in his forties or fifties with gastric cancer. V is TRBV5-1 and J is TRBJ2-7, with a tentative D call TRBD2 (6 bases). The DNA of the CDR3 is TGCGCCAGCAGCTTGGGCCGGGGGTTAGAGCAGTACGTC. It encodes CASSLGRGLEQYV.